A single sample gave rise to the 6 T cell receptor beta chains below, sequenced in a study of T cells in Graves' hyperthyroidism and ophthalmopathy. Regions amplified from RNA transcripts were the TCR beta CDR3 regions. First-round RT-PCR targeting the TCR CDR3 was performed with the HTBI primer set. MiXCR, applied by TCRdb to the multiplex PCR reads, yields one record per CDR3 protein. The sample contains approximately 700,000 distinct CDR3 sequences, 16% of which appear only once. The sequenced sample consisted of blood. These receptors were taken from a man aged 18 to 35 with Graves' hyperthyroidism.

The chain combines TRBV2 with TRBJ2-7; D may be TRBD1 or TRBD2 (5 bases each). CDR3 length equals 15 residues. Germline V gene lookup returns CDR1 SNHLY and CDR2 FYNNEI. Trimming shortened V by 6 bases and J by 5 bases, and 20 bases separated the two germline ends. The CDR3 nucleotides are TGTGCCAGCAGGCCCGGGACGTCCCAGTGGGACGAGCAGTACTTC. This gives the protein CASRPGTSQWDEQYF.

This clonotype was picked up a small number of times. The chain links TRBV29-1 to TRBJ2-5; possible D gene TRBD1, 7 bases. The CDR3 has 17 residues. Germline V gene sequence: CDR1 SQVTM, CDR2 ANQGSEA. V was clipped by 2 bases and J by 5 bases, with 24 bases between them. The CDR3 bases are TGCAGCGTTGAAAGGGGGGTAGGGGGCGATACCCTGGAGACCCAGTACTTC. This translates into CSVERGVGGDTLETQYF.

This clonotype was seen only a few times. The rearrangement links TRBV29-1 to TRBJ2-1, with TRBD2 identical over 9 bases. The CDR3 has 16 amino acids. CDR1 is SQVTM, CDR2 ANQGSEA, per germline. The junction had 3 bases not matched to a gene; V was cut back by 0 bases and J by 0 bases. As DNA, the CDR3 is TGCAGCGTTGAAGAGGGTAGCGGGGGCTCCTACAATGAGCAGTTCTTC. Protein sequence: CSVEEGSGGSYNEQFF.

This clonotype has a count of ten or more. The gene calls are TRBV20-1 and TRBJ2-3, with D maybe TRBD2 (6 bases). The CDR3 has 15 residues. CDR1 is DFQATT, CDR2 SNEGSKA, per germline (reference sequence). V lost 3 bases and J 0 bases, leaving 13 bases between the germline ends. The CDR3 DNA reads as TGCAGTGCTAGCGGGAGCCCCCCTAGCACAGATACGCAGTATTTT. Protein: CSASGSPPSTDTQYF.

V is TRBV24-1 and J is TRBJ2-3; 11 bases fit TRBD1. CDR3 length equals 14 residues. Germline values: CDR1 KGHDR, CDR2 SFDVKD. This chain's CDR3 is CVTMDRGPTDTQYF. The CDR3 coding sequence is TGTGTCACGATGGACAGGGGGCCCACAGATACGCAGTATTTT.

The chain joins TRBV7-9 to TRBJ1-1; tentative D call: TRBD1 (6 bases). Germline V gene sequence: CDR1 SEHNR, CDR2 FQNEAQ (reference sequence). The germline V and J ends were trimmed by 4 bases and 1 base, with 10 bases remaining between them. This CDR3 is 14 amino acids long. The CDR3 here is CASSYGGRNTEAFF. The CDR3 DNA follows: TGTGCCAGCAGCTACGGGGGGCGGAACACTGAAGCTTTCTTT.